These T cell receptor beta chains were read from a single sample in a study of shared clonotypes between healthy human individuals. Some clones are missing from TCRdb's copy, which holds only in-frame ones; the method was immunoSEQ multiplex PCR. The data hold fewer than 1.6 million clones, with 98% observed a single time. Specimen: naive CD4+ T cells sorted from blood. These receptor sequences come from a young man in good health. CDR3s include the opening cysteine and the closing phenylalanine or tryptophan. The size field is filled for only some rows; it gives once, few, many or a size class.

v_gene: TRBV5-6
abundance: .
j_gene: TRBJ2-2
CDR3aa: CASSSTSGELPNTGELFF

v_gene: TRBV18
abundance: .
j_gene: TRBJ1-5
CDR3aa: CASSRTGGDQPQHF

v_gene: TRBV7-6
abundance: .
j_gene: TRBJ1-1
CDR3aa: CASSRGLGTEAFF

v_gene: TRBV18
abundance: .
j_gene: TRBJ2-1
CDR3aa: CASSPIAGGWQFF

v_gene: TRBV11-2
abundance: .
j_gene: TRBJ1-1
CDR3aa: CASSLARTTMNTEAFF

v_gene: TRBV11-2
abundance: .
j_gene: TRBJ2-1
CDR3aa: CASTRGGPRNEQFF

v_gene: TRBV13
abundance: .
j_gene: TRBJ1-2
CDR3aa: CASSLTEYGYTF

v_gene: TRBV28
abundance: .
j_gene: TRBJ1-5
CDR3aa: CASSINSQPQHF

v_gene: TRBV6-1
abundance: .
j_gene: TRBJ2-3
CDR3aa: CASCLAASTDTQYF

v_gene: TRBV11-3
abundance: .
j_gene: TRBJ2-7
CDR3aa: CASSLSGVSYEQYF

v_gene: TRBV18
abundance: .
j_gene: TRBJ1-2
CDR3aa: CASSDSRSANYGYTF

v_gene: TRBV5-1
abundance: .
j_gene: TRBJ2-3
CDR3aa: CASSREFSTDTQYF

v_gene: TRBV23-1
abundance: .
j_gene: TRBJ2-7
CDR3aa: CASSQSGTSEYEQYF

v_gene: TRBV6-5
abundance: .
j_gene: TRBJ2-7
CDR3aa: CASSYSTGILTYEQYF

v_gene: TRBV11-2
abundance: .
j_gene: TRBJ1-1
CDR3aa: CASSLVTEAFF

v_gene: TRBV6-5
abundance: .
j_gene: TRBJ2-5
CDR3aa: CASSYKASGSRETQYF

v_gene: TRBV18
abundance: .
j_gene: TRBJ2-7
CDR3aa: CASSPSRPELTEKQYF

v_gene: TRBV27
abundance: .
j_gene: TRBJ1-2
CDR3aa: CASSLRGFGGYTF

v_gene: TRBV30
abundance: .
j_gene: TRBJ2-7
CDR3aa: CAWSRDVEYEQYF

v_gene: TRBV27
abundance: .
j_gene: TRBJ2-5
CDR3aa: CATSSALAGRGKETQYF

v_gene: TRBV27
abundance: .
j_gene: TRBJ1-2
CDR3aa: CASSLSLNYGYTF

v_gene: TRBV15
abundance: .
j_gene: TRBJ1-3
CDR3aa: CATSRERTDSSPDTIYF

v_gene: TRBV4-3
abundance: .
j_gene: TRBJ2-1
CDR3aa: CASSRWETSGSYNEQFF

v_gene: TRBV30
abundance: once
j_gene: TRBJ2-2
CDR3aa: CAWSVIQNTGELFF

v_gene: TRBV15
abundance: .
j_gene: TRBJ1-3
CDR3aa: CATSREGSSGNTIYF

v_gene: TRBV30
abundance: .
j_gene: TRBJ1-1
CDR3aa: CAWSKSSEAFF

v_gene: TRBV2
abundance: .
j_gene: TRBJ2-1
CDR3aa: CASSFLRQRLSYNEQFF

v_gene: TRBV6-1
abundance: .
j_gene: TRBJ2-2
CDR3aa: CASSAQETGELFF

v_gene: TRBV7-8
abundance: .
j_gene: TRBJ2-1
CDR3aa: CASSLVAGGTGEQFF

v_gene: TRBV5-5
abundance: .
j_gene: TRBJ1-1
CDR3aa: CASQRGDGYEAFF

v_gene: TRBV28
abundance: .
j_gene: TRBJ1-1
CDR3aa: CASSLLTGTTEAFF

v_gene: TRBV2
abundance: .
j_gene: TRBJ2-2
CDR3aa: CASELRDFTGELFF

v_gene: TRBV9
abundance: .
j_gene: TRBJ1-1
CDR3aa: CASSPRGAEGTEAFF

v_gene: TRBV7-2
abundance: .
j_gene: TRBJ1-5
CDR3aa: CASSLGGDGNQPQHF

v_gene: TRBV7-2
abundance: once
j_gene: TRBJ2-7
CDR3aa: CASSLRQGDYEQYF

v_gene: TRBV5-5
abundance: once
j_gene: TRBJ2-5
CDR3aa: CASNNPGTSGQETQYF

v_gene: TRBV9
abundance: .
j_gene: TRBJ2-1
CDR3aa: CASSVMGLGTGLDEQFF

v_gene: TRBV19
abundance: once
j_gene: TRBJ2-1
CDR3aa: CASRKEAGTYNEQFF

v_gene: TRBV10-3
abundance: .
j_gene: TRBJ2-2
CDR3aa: CAIGLAGGELFF

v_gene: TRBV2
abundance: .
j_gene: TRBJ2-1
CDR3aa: CASSGTRWGSVTGNEQFF

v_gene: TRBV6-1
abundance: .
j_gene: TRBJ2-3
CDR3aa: CASSEQPRSTDTQYF

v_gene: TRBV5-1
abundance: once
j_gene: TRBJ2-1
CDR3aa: CASSSAPGSDKFF

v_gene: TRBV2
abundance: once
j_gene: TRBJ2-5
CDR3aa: CAVGRSQETQYF

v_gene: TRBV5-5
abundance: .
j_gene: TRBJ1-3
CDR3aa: CASSLSSGAGNTIYF

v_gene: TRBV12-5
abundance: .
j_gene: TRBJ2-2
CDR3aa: CASGLGQGGFPGELFF

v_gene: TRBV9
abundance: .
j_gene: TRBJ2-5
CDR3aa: CASSVGPIGRGETQYF

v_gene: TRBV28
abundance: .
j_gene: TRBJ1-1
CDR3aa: CASSAPETGNTEAFF

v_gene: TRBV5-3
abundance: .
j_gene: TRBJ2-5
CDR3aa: CARSNRPARGRRRRETQYF

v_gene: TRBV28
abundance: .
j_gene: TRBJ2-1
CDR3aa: CASSPVAVYSYNEQFF

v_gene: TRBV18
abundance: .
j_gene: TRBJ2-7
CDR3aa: CASSPNYEQYF

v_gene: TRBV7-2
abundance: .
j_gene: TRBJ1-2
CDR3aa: CASSLGTNYGYTF

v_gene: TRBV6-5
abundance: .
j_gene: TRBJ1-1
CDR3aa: CASSRDRGSTEAFF

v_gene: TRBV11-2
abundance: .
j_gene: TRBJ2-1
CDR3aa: CASSSLEGDAAYNEQFF

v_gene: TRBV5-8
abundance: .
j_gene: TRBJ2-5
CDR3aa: CASRKGQVWETQYF

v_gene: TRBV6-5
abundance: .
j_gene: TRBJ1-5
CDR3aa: CASSFQARQPQHF

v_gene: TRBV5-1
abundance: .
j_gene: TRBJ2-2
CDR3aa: CASRSGGNTGELFF